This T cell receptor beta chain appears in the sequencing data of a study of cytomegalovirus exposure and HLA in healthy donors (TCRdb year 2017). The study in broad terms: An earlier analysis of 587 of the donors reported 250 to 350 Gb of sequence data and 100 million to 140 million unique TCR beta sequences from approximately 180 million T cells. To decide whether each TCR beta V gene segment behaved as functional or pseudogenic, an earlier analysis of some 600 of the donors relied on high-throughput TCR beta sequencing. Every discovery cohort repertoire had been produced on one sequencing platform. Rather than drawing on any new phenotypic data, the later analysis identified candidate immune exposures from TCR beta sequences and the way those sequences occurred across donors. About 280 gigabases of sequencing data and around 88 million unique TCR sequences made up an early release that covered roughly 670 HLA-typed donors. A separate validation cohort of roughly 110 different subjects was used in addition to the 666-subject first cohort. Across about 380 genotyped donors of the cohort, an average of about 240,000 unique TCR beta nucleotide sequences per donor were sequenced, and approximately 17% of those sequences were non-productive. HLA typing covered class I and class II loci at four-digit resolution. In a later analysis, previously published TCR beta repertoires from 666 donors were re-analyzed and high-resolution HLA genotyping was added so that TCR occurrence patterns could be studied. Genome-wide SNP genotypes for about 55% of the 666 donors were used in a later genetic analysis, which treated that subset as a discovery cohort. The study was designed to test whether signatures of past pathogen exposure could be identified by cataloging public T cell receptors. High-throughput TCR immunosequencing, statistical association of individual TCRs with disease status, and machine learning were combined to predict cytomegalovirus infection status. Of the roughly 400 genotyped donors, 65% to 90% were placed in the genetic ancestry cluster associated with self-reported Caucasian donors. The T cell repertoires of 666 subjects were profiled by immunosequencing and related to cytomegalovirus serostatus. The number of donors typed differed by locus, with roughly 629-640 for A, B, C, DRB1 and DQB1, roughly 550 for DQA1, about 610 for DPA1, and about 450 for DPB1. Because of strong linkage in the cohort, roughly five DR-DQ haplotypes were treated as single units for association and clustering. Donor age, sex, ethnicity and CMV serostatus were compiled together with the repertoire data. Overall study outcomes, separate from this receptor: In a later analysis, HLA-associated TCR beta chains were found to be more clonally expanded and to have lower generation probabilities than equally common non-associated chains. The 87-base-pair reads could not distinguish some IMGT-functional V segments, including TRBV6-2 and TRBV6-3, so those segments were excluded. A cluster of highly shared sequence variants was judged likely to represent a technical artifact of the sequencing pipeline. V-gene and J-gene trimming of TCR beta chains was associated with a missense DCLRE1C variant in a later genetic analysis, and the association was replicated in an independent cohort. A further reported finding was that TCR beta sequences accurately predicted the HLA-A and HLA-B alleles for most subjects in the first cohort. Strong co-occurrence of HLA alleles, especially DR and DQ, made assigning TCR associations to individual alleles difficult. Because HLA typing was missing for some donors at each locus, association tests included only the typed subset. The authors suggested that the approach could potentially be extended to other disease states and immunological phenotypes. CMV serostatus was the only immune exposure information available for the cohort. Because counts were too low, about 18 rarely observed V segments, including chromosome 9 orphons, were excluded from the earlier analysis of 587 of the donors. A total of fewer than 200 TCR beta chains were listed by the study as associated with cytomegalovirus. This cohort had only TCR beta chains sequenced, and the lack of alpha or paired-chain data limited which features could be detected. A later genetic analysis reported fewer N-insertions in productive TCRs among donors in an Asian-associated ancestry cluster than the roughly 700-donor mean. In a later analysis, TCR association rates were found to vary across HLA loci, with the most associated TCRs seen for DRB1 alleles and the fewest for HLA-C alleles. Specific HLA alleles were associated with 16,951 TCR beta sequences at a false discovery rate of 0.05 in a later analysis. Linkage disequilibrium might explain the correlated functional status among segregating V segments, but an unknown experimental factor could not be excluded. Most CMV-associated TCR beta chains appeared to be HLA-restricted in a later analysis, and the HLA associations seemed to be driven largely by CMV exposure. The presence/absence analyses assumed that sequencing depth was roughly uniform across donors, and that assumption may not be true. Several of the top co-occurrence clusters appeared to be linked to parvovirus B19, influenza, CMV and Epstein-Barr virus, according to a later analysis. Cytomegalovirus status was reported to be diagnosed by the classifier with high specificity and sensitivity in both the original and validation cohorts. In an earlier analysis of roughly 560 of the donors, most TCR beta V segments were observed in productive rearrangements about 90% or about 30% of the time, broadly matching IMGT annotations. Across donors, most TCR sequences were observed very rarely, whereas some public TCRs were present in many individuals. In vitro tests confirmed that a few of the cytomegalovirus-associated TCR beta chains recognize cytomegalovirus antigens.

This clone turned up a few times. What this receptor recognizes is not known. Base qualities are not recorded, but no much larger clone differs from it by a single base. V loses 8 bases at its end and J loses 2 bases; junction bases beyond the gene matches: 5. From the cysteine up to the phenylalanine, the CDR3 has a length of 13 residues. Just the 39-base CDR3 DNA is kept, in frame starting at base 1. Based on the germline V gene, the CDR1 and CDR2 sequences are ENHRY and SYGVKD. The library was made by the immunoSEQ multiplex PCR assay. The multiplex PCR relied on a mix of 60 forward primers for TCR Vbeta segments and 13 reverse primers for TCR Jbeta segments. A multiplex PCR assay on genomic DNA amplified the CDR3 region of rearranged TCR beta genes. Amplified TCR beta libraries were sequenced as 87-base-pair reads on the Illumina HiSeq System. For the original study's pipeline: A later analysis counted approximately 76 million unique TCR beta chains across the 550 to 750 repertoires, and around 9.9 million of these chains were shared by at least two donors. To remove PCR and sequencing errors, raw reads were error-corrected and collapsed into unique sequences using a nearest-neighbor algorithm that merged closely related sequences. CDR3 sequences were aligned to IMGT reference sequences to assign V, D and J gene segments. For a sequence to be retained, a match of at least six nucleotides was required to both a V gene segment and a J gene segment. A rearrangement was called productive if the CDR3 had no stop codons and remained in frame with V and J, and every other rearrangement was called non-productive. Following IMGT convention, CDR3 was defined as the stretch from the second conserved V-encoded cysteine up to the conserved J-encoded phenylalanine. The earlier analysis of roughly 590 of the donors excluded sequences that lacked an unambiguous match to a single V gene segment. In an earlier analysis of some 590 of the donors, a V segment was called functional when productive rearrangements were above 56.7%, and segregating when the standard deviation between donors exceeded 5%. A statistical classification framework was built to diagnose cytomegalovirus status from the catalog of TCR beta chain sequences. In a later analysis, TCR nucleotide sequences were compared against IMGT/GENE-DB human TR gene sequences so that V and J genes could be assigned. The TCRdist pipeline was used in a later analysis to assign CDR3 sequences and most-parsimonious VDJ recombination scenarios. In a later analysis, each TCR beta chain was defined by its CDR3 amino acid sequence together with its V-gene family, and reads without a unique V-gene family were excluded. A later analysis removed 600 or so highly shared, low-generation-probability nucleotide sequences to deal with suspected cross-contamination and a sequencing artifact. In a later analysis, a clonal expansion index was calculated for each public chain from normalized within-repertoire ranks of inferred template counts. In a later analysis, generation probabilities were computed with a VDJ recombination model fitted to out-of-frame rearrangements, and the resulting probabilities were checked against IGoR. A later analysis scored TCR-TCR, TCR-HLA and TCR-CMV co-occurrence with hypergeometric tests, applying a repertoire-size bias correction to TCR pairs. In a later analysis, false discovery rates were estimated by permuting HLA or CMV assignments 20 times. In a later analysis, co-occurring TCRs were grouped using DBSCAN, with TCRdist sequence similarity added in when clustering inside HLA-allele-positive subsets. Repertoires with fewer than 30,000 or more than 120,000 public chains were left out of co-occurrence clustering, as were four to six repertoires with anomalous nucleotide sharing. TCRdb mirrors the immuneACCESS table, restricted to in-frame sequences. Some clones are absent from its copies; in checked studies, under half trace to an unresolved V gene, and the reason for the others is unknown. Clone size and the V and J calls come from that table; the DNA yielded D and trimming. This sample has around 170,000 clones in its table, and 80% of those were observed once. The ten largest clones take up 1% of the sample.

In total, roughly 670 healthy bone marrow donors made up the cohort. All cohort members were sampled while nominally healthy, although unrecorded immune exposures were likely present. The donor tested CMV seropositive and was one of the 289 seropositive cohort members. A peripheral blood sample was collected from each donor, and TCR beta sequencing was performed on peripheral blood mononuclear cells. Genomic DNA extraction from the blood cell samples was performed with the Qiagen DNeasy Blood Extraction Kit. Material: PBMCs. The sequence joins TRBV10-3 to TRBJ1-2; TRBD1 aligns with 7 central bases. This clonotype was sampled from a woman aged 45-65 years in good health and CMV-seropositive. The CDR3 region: CAIYGQANYGYTF. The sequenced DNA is TGTGCCATCTACGGACAGGCAAACTATGGCTACACCTTC.